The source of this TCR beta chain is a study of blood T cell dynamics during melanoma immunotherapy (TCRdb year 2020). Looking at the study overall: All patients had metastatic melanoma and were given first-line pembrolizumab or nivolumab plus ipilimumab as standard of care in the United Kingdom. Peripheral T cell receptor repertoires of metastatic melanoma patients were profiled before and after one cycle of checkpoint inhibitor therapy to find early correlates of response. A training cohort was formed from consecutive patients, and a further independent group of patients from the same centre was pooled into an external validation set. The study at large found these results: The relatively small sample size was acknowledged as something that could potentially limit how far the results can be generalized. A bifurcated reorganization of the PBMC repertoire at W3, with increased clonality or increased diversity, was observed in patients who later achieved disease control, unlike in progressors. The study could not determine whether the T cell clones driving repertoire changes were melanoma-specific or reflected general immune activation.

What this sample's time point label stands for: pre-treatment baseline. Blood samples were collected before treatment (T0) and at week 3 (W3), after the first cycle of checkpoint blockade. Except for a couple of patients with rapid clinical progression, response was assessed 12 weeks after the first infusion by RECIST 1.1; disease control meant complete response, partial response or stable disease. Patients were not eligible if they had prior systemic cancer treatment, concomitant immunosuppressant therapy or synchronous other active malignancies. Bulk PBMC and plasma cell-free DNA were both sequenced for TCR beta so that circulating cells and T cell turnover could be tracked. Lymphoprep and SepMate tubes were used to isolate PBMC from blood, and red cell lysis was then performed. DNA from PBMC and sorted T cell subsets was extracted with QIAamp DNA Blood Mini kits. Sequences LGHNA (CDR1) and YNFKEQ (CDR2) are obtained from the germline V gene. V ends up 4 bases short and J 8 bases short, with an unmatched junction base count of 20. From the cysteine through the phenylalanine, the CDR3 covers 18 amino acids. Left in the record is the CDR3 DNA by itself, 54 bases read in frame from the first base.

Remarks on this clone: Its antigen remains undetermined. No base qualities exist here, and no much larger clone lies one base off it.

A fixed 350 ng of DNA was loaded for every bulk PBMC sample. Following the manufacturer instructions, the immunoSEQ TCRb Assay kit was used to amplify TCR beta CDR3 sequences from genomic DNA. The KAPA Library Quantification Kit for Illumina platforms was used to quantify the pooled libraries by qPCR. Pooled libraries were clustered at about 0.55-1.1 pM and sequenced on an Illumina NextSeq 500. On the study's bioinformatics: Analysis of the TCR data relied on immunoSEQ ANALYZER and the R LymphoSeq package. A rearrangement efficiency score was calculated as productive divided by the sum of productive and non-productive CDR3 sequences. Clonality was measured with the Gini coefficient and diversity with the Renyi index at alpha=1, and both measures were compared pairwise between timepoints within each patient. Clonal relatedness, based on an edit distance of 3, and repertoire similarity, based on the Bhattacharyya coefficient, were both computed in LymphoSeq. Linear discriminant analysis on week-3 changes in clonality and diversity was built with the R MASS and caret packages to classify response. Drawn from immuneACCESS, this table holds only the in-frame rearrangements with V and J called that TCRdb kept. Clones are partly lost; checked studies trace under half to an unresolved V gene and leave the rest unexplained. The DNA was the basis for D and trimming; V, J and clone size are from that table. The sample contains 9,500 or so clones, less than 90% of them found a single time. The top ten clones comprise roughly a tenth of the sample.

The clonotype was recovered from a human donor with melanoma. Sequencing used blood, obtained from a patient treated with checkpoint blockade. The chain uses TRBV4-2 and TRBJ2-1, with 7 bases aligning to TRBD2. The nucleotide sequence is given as TGTGCCAGCAGCCGTACCCGTAGCGTGGGAGGGCCTCTGGATGAGCAGTTCTTC. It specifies CASSRTRSVGGPLDEQFF.